A selection of T cell receptor beta chains follows, all from one sample in a study of T cells in Graves' hyperthyroidism and ophthalmopathy. A single record per CDR3 protein comes from TCRdb applying MiXCR to the multiplex PCR reads. The sample shows nearly 750,000 distinct CDR3 sequences, approximately 40% of them seen only once. Material: blood. Source of these receptors: a woman aged 40 to 50 with Graves' hyperthyroidism. CDR3s include the opening cysteine and the closing phenylalanine or tryptophan. Fields, in order: J gene, V gene, D gene, clone size, CDR3 DNA, CDR3 protein. D genes are given only for firm matches. Clone size is shown for a subset of rows, as once, few, many or a class of expanded clone.

TRBJ1-1 TRBV7-3 . few TGTGCCAGCTCACCAAGGTGGCGGATGAACACTGAAGCTTTCTTT CASSPRWRMNTEAFF
TRBJ1-4 TRBV5-6 . many TGTGCCAGCAGCTTCCGTGGGTCAAATGTGGTGTTTTTT CASSFRGSNVVFF
TRBJ1-1 TRBV20-1 . many TGCAGTGTACGGACGGTGAACACTGAAGCTTTCTTT CSVRTVNTEAFF
TRBJ1-3 TRBV6-5 . once TGTGCCAGCAGTTACTCTGAGACAGGTTCCAGCACCATATATTTT CASSYSETGSSTIYF
TRBJ2-2 TRBV19 TRBD2 . TGTGCCAGTAGTATAGCCGGGGGGGGAACCGGGGAGCTGTTTTTT CASSIAGGGTGELFF
TRBJ1-1 TRBV6-5 TRBD1 few TGTGCCAGCGGGGAAGAGGGGGCGCCCGGCACTGAAGCTTTCTTT CASGEEGAPGTEAFF
TRBJ2-2 TRBV7-9 TRBD2 many TGTGCCAGCAGCTTAGGCTTCCAGCGGGGGCACACCGGGGAGCTGTTTTTT CASSLGFQRGHTGELFF
TRBJ2-2 TRBV9 TRBD2 . TGTGCCAGCAGCCAAGTTGGGGGGGTAGGCACCGGGGAGCTGTTTTTT CASSQVGGVGTGELFF
TRBJ1-2 TRBV12-3/TRBV12-4 . . TGTGCCAGCAGGTACCGTGACCCACTGGATGGCTACACCTTC CASRYRDPLDGYTF
TRBJ2-7 TRBV7-2 TRBD1 . TGTGCCAGCAGCTACGGGACAGGGAACTCCTACGAGCAGTACTTC CASSYGTGNSYEQYF
TRBJ1-1 TRBV20-1 . many TGCAGTGCTAGAGACCGGGACCTAAACACTGAAGCTTTCTTT CSARDRDLNTEAFF
TRBJ2-7 TRBV5-8 . many TGTGCCAGCAGCTTGAGGGGTTTGGGCTACGAGCAGTACTTC CASSLRGLGYEQYF
TRBJ1-2 TRBV10-2 TRBD1 . TGTGCCAGCAGTATCCCACAGGGGGGATATGGCTACACCTTC CASSIPQGGYGYTF
TRBJ1-1 TRBV10-2 . many TGCGCCAGCAGTGATTACGGCAGGAACACTGAAGCTTTCTTT CASSDYGRNTEAFF
TRBJ1-6 TRBV13 . many TGTGCCAGCAGCTTCCCGGGGAGGAATTCACCCCTCCACTTT CASSFPGRNSPLHF
TRBJ2-5 TRBV10-2 . many TGCGCCACGAGACCAAGGTGGGAGCAAGAGACCCAGTACTTC CATRPRWEQETQYF
TRBJ1-3 TRBV20-1 . . TGCAGTGCTAGAACGCCACAGGGACAAGCTGGAAACACCATATATTTT CSARTPQGQAGNTIYF
TRBJ1-5 TRBV19 TRBD1 many TGTGCCAGTACGGAACTACAGGGGTTAAGGCAGCCCCAGCATTTT CASTELQGLRQPQHF
TRBJ1-1 TRBV12-3/TRBV12-4 . . TGTGCCAACAGTTGGGGGGCGGACACTGAAGCTTTCTTT CANSWGADTEAFF
TRBJ2-6 TRBV9 . many TGTGCCAGCAGCGTAGCCCTGGGGGCCAACGTCCTGACTTTC CASSVALGANVLTF
TRBJ1-1 TRBV2 . . TGTGCCAGCAGTCAGGGTATCACGGGGGCTTTCTTT CASSQGITGAFF
TRBJ1-1 TRBV4-3 . . TGCGCCAGCAGCCAAGAGTGGGCAGGGGATACTGAAGCTTTCTTT CASSQEWAGDTEAFF
TRBJ2-2 TRBV3-1 . . TGTGCCAGCAGCCAGGGAGTCCTTTCCATCGGGGAGCTGTTTTTT CASSQGVLSIGELFF
TRBJ1-2 TRBV10-3 . many TGTGCCAACCGGGACAACGAACCATCGGGCTACACCTTC CANRDNEPSGYTF
TRBJ2-7 TRBV7-2 TRBD2 many TGTGCCAGCAGCCTTAGCGGGAGGCCCGACTACGAGCAGTACTTC CASSLSGRPDYEQYF
TRBJ2-3 TRBV7-2 . . TGTGCCAGCAGCTTCACTAGTGCAGATACGCAGTATTTT CASSFTSADTQYF
TRBJ2-5 TRBV20-1 TRBD2 . TGCAGTGCTAGTCTAGCGGGGTACGAGACCCAGTACTTC CSASLAGYETQYF
TRBJ1-5 TRBV4-1 TRBD1 few TGCGCCAGCAGCCAAGAGATGGACAGGGTCAACCAGCCCCAGCATTTT CASSQEMDRVNQPQHF
TRBJ1-1 TRBV19 TRBD1 . TGTGCCAGTAGAGGGACAGGGGCGAAGAACACTGAAGCTTTCTTT CASRGTGAKNTEAFF
TRBJ2-7 TRBV7-9 . few TGTGCCAGCAGCTCCCCTTTGAGGGTTCCTTGGGGCGAGCAGTACTTC CASSSPLRVPWGEQYF
TRBJ1-2 TRBV3-1 TRBD1 few TGTGCCAGCAGCCCTCTACGACAGGGCCATAACTATGGCTACACCTTC CASSPLRQGHNYGYTF